This T cell receptor (beta chain) was recovered during a study of brain T cells in children with intractable seizures. Only cases whose brain tissue showed the highest T cell transcript signatures were sequenced. The V gene end was trimmed by 7 bases and the J gene end by 2 bases; junction bases not matched to a gene: 10. CDR3 length: 15 amino acids. This clone appeared a few times. Antigen unknown. Some clones are missing from TCRdb's copy, which holds only in-frame ones; the method was immunoSEQ multiplex PCR. The table records about 9,000 clones, over 65% of them present only once. Findings and caveats of the study: Each case's top public CDR3 resembled known HCMV, EBV or influenza A CDR3s.

The source of this sequence is a girl aged 2-10 years with tuberous sclerosis and intractable seizures. The input for sequencing was resected brain tissue, taken at surgery. The V call is TRBV23-1, the J call TRBJ1-2; 7 nucleotides match TRBD1. TRBV23-1 is noted as an ORF with a role that remains uncertain. The CDR3 DNA follows: TGCGCCAGCACCCCGACAGGGAGGGAAAACTATGGCTACACCTTC. Encoded protein: CASTPTGRENYGYTF.